The 13 T cell receptor beta chains below were found in one sample sequenced in a study of blood T cell repertoires in COVID-19. This table comes from immunoSEQ multiplex PCR, and its TCRdb copy is limited to in-frame clones, with some not included. Of more than 85,000 clones listed, about four fifths were seen once; the top ten hold around a sixth. Sequenced material: peripheral blood. These receptors all come from a man at least 80 years old with acute or convalescent COVID-19.

For the CDR3, the DNA is TGTGCCAGCAGCGCAAACCAGGGATTCACTGAAGCTTTCTTT. It encodes CASSANQGFTEAFF. The rearrangement uses TRBV9 and TRBJ1-1, with D possibly matching TRBD1 (5 bases). Trimming removed 3 bases at V and 4 bases at J, with 13 bases between. CDR3 length: 14 residues. CDR1 is SGDLS and CDR2 is YYNGEE in the germline V gene.

The chain is built from TRBV11-2 and TRBJ2-5; no reliable D call. V was cut by 1 base and J by 5 bases, with 2 bases left in between. Germline V gene sequence: CDR1 SGHAT, CDR2 FQNNGV. The CDR3 is made up of 11 amino acids. The CDR3 loop is CASSLAETQYF. The CDR3 DNA reads TGTGCCAGCAGCTTAGCTGAGACCCAGTACTTC.

CDR3 sequence: CSVEDRGMNTEAFF. CDR3 DNA: TGCAGCGTTGAAGACAGGGGGATGAACACTGAAGCTTTCTTT. The chain is built from TRBV29-1 and TRBJ1-1; 7 nucleotides agree with TRBD1. Germline CDR1 and CDR2: SQVTM and ANQGSEA. The CDR3 totals 14 residues. V was pared by 0 bases and J by 0 bases, with 1 base of the junction left unmatched.

The chain couples TRBV7-2 to TRBJ2-7; TRBD2 aligns across 7 bases. The CDR3 has 15 residues. J gave up 3 bases and V 1 base, and 6 bases lay outside the gene matches. The germline CDR1 and CDR2 sequences are SGHTA and FQGNSA. The CDR3: CASSLDASGIYEQYF. Written as DNA, the CDR3 is TGTGCCAGCAGCTTAGACGCTAGCGGTATCTACGAGCAGTACTTC.

The V gene is TRBV7-2, the J gene TRBJ1-5; 8 bases align to TRBD1. After removal of 1 base from V and 0 bases from J, the junction contained 8 bases not matched to a gene. This CDR3 contains 18 residues. Germline V CDR1 and CDR2: SGHTA, FQGNSA. The CDR3 protein is CASSLGTGRSYSNQPQHF. The CDR3 region has the DNA TGTGCCAGCAGCTTAGGGACAGGGAGATCTTATAGCAATCAGCCCCAGCATTTT.

This chain connects TRBV6-5 to TRBJ1-1; the D gene is possibly TRBD1 (5 bases). The V end lost 4 bases, the J end lost 3 bases, and 12 bases lay between the germline ends. Looked up from germline, CDR1 is MNHEY and CDR2 is SVGAGI. The CDR3 sequence is 14 residues long. The CDR3 here is CASSSFGRDTEAFF. CDR3 nucleotides: TGTGCCAGCAGTTCCTTTGGCAGGGACACTGAAGCTTTCTTT.

This chain connects TRBV5-5 to TRBJ2-7; 7 nucleotides match TRBD2. This CDR3 is built from 16 residues. V gave up 2 bases and J gave up 6 bases; unmatched junction bases: 14. Germline assignment: CDR1 SGHKS and CDR2 YYEKEE (reference sequence). The CDR3 DNA follows: TGTGCCAGCAGCTTTAGCCAGACACTCCCGGGAGGCGAGCAGTACTTC. It yields the protein CASSFSQTLPGGEQYF.

The V gene is TRBV4-1, the J gene TRBJ2-2; D uncertain. CDR3 size: 17 residues. Per the germline V gene, CDR1 is MGHRA and CDR2 is YSYEKL. Trimming took off 1 base at V and 0 bases at J, with 12 bases between the two ends. CDR3 sequence: CASSQAINTANTGELFF. As DNA, the CDR3 is TGCGCCAGCAGCCAAGCCATCAATACAGCGAACACCGGGGAGCTGTTTTTT.

V and J are TRBV30 and TRBJ2-2; tentative D call: TRBD2 (6 bases). Trimming left V 2 bases short and J 6 bases short, with 13 bases between. The CDR3 length is 14 residues. Germline-derived CDR1 and CDR2 are GTSNPN and SVGIG (reference sequence). The CDR3 DNA reads TGTGCCTGGAGTACTAGCTCGGCTCCCGGGGAGCTGTTTTTT. Its translation: CAWSTSSAPGELFF.

The genes are TRBV6-2 or TRBV6-3 and TRBJ1-2; D is unclear. Trimming took off 2 bases at V and 5 bases at J, with 9 bases between the two ends. The CDR3 covers 13 residues. Per the germline V gene, CDR1 is MNHEY and CDR2 is SVGEGT. The CDR3 here is CASSYGSRYGYTF. The DNA for the CDR3 is TGTGCCAGCAGTTACGGCTCCCGATATGGCTACACCTTC.

The chain is built from TRBV7-2 and TRBJ2-1; D might be TRBD2 (5 bases). Germline V gene data show CDR1 as SGHTA and CDR2 as FQGNSA. The V end was cut by 5 bases, the J end by 5 bases, with 16 bases between. The CDR3 length is 15 residues. The CDR3 protein is CASSPPGLMNNEQFF. CDR3 bases: TGTGCCAGCAGCCCGCCTGGACTCATGAACAATGAGCAGTTCTTC. The full variable domain, in which reference TRBV7-2 and TRBJ2-1 provide the parts outside the CDR3, is GAGVSQSPSNKVTEKGKDVELRCDPISGHTALYWYRQSLGQGLEFLIYFQGNSAPDKSGLPSDRFSAERTGGSVSTLTIQRTQQEDSAVYLCASSPPGLMNNEQFFGPGTRLTVL.

This sequence joins TRBV27 and TRBJ2-2; 12 bases align to TRBD1. CDR1 and CDR2 (germline): MNHEY, SMNVEV (reference sequence). The CDR3 loop spans 17 amino acids. Trimming cost V 2 bases and J 4 bases; bases outside gene matches: 5. CDR3 DNA: TGTGCCAGCAGTTTAAAGGGACAGGGGGCAAGCACCGGGGAGCTGTTTTTT. It yields the protein CASSLKGQGASTGELFF.

The chain links TRBV7-6 to TRBJ1-6; 9 bases align to TRBD1. The CDR3 contains 15 residues. Per the germline V gene, CDR1 is SGHVS and CDR2 is FNYEAQ. After removal of 3 bases from V and 7 bases from J, the junction contained 4 bases not matched to a gene. DNA of the CDR3: TGTGCCAGCAGCTTTGGGGGACAGGGAAATTCACCCCTCCACTTT. Residues: CASSFGGQGNSPLHF.